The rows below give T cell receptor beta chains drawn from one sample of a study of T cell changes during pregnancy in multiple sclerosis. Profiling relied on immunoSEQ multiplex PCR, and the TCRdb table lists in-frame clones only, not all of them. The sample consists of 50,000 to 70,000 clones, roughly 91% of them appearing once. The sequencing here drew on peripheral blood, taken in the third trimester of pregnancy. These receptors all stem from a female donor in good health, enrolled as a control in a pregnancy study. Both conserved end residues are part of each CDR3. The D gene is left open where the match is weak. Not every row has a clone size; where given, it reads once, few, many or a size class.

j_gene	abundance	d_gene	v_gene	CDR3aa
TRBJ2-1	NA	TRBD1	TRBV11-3	CASSLVRGHEQFF
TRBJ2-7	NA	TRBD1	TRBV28	CASSPTGVEQYF
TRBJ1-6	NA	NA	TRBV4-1	CASSQDVDSNNSPLHF
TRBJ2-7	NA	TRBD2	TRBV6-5	CASSSGTTVGREQYF
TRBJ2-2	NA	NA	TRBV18	CASSRQTATNTGELFF
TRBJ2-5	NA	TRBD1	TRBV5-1	CASSSDRQETQYF
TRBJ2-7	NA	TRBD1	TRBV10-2	CASTPGQSSYEQYF
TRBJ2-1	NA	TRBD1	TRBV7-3	CASSLGTALNNEQFF
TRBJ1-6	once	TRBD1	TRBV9	CASSVTGGSSPLHF
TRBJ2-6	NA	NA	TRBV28	CASSSQGSLSGANVLTF
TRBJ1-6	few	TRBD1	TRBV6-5	CASSGPGQGTSPLHF
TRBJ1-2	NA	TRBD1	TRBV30	CAWSNGQDYGYTF
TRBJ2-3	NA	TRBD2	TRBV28	CASASGGLDTQYF
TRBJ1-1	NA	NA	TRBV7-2	CASSPVQGMNTEAFF
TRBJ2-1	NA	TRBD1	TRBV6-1	CASRDRAKANEQFF
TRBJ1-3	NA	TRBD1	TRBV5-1	CASSRTGNRTGNTIYF
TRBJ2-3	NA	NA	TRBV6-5	CASSSRADGTDTQYF
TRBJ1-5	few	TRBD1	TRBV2	CASRDRDRGLEPQHF
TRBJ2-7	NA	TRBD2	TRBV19	CASSPRWGGSYEQYF
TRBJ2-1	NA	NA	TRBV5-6	CASRAVNEQFF
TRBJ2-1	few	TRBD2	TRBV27	CASSRTGTSFYNEQFF
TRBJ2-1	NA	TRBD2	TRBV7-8	CASSPTSGRASEQFF
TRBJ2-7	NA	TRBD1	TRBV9	CASSEGTGSYEQYF
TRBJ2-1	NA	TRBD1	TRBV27	CASSYGQGGNEQFF
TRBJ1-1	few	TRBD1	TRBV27	CASRQLRGQGNTEAFF
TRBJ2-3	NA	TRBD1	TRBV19	CASSMGQGLVNTQYF
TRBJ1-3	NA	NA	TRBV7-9	CASSLRYEDIYF
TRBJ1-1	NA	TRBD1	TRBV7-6	CASSSLTGRMNTEAFF
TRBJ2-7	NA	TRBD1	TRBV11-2	CASSLPGGYEQYF
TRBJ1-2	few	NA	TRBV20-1	CSALPDYGYTF
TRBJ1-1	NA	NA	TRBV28	CASSIPDRQGTEAFF
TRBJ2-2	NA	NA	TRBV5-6	CASSHDSCPGELFF
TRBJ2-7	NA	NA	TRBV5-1	CASSFERISNEQYF
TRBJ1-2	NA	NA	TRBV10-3	CATSEHSRHGYTF
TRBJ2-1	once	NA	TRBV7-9	CASSMTGSNNEQFF
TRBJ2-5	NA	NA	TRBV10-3	CATATPRQDSETQYF
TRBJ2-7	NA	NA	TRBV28	CASSLFQDYEQYF
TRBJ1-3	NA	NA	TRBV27	CASSLNGVDIYF
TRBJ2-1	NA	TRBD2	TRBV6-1	CASSEASGGGHNEQFF
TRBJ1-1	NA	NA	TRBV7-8	CASSFGVGNTEAFF
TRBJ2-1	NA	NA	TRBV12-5	CASGLDLSYNEQFF
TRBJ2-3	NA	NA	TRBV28	CASSLNRVADTQYF